The source of this T cell receptor beta chain is a study of blood T cells in healthy people across ages. This clonotype was recorded many times. The antigen remains unidentified. Using a J-beta primer mix together with a sample-barcoded 5' primer, a second PCR was run for roughly 6 to 12 cycles. TCRdb redid the calling of the 5' RACE reads with MiXCR, one entry per CDR3 protein. This table has 1.5 million to 2 million distinct CDR3 sequences, roughly 30% appearing once. Findings and limits, study-wide: Per million T cells, the diversity of TCR beta decreased roughly linearly as age advanced. It was held that diversity estimates obtained from one million T cells represented underestimates.

The V end was cut by 5 bases, the J end by 4 bases, with 12 bases between. This CDR3 comprises 13 residues. The rearrangement uses TRBV12-3 or TRBV12-4 and TRBJ2-7, with no clear D. This receptor was obtained from a woman between 25 and 40 years old in good health. Sequencing was carried out using blood. The chain's CDR3 is CASSALPFYEQYF. In DNA, the CDR3 is TGTGCCAGCAGTGCCCTACCCTTTTACGAGCAGTACTTC.